This T cell receptor beta chain was retrieved from a study of cytomegalovirus exposure and HLA in healthy donors. Findings and caveats of the study: Most TCRs appeared rarely, but some public TCRs recurred in many donors. In a later analysis, productive TCRs from donors in an Asian-associated ancestry cluster reportedly carried fewer N-insertions than the cohort mean. As confirmed in vitro, a few CMV-associated chains were specific for CMV antigens.

On this clone itself: What it binds is unknown.

PCR employed 60 Vbeta and 13 Jbeta primers. Here immunoSEQ multiplex PCR was the method, and the copy in TCRdb shows in-frame clones only, minus some. The repertoire holds over 200,000 clones, with 75% to 80% as singletons. From germline, CDR1 is SNHLY and CDR2 FYNNEI. Trimming cost V 6 bases and J 1 base; bases outside gene matches: 4. The CDR3 is 15 residues long. Each donor was nominally healthy when sampled (though unrecorded immune exposures were likely). Specimen: PBMCs. The chain links TRBV2 to TRBJ2-3; TRBD1 matches 10 bases. This sequence originates from a male donor in good health and CMV-seronegative. The CDR3 region has the DNA TGTGCCAGCAGGGCCGGGACAGGGGGCACAGATACGCAGTATTTT. The encoded protein is CASRAGTGGTDTQYF.